This T cell receptor (beta chain) was sequenced for a study of CD8 T cells in Susac syndrome. The wider study: Clinically active disease was present in 5 or 6 of the sequenced Susac syndrome patients. Roughly eight of these patients were in remission.

Reverse transcription of 0.5 to 1 ug RNA was performed with random hexamers. TCRdb reprocessed the immunoSEQ multiplex PCR reads with MiXCR, giving one entry per CDR3 protein. The data show some 180,000 distinct CDR3 sequences, around 94% seen once. Deletions cut 10 bases from V and 8 bases from J, with 15 bases between. This CDR3 has 12 residues. CDR1 and CDR2 (germline): LNHDA, SQIVND (reference sequence). Material: CD4+ T cells from PBMCs. This clonotype was sampled from a human donor with Susac syndrome. The V call is TRBV19, the J call TRBJ2-1; no clear D. The CDR3 is CATSDFGDEQFF. The CDR3 nucleotides read TGTGCCACTTCTGATTTTGGCGATGAGCAGTTCTTC.